This TCR beta chain was identified in a study of T cells in Graves' hyperthyroidism and ophthalmopathy. What was amplified from RNA transcripts were TCR beta CDR3 regions. The HTBI set primed first-round TCR CDR3 RT-PCR. TCRdb fed the multiplex PCR reads into MiXCR, producing one record per CDR3 protein. The data contain 150,000 or so distinct CDR3 sequences, approximately 24% of them singletons. Study observations and caveats: Blood also showed most of the thyroid clonotypes that were expanded above 0.001. Ophthalmopathy could be told apart from stable hyperthyroidism with a 13 V-J model. Model predictions of ophthalmopathy came a median approximately seven months before onset.

Ten or more counts support this clonotype. Antigen unknown. Germline CDR1 SQVTM, CDR2 ANQGSEA. Trimming removed 7 bases at V and 0 bases at J, with 12 bases between. CDR3 length: 13 amino acids. The chain couples TRBV29-1 to TRBJ1-1; D call uncertain. This clonotype was sampled from a woman in her fifties or sixties with Graves' hyperthyroidism that later progressed to Graves' ophthalmopathy. The specimen was blood. Here the CDR3 reads CSARPPLNTEAFF. The CDR3, as DNA: TGCAGCGCGCGTCCACCCTTGAACACTGAAGCTTTCTTT.